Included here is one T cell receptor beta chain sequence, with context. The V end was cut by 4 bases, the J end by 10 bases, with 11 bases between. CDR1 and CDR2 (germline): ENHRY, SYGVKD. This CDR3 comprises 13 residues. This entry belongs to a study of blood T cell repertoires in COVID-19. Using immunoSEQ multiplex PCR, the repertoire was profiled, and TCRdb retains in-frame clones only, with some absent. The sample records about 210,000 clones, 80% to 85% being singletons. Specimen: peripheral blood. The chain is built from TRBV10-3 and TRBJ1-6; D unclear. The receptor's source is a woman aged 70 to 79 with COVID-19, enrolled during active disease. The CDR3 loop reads CAISGQEFSPLHF. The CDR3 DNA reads TGTGCCATCAGTGGTCAGGAATTCTCACCCCTCCACTTT.